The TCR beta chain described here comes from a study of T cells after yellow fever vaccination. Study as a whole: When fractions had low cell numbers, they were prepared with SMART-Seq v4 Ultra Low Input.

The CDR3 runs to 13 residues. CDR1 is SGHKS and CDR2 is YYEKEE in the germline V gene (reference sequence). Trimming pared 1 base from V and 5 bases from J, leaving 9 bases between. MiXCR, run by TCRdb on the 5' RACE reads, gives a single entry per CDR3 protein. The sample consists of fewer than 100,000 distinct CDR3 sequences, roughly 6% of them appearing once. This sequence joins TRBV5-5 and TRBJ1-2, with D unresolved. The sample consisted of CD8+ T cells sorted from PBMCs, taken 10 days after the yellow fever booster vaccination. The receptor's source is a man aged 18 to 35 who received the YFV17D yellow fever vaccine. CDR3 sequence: CASSLPGLYGYTF. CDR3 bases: TGTGCCAGCAGCTTGCCAGGCCTTTATGGCTACACCTTC. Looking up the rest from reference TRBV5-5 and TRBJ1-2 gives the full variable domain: DAGVTQSPTHLIKTRGQQVTLRCSPISGHKSVSWYQQVLGQGPQFIFQYYEKEERGRGNFPDRFSARQFPNYSSELNVNALLLGDSALYLCASSLPGLYGYTFGSGTRLTVV.